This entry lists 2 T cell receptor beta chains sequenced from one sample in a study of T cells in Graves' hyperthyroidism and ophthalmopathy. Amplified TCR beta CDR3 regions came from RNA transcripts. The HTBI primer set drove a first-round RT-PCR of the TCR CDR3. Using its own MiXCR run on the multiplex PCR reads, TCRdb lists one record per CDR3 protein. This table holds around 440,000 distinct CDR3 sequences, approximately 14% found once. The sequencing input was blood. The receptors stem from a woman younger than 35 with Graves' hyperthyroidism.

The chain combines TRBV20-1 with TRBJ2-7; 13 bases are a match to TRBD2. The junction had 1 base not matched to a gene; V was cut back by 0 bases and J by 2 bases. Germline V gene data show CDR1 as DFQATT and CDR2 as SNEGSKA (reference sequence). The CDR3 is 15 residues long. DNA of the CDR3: TGCAGTGCTAGAGATGGACTAGCGGGGGCCTACGAGCAGTACTTC. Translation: CSARDGLAGAYEQYF.

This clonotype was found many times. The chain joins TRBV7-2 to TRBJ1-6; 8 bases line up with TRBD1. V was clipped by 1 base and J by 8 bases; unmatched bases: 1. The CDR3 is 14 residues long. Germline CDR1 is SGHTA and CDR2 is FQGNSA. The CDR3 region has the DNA TGTGCCAGCAGCTTAGGGACAGGGTATTCACCCCTCCACTTT. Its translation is CASSLGTGYSPLHF.